Following are 3 T cell receptor beta chains from one sample sequenced in a study of untreated major depressive disorder. Clones were read by immunoSEQ multiplex PCR, and TCRdb kept only the in-frame ones, dropping some. The profile shows 20,000 to 25,000 clones, roughly 91% of them singletons. The sample consisted of CD4+ T cells from PBMCs. These receptors were taken from a woman aged 40 to 49 in good health.

This chain links TRBV19 with TRBJ2-5, with D possibly TRBD1 on 6 matching bases. Trimming took 5 bases from V and 5 from J, leaving 15 bases between them. From germline, CDR1 is LNHDA and CDR2 SQIVND (reference sequence). This CDR3 is 14 amino acids long. CDR3 region: CASSGRGLGETQYF. CDR3 DNA: TGTGCCAGTAGTGGCAGGGGCCTCGGGGAGACCCAGTACTTC.

The chain carries TRBV5-1 and TRBJ2-2; D is unclear. The V end lost 5 bases, the J end lost 7 bases, and 12 bases lay between the germline ends. Germline V lookup: CDR1 SGHRS, CDR2 YFSETQ. The CDR3 spans 13 residues. The CDR3 region has the DNA TGCGCCAGCAGTGGTTTTGGCGGCGGGGAGCTGTTTTTT. Protein: CASSGFGGGELFF.

With regard to this clone: The same CDR3 can be traced to other DNA sequences in this sample. The rearrangement joins TRBV7-2 to TRBJ2-7, with unresolved D. Germline V gene data show CDR1 as SGHTA and CDR2 as FQGNSA. V lost 5 bases, J lost 1 base, and 3 bases lay in between. CDR3 length: 11 amino acids. The CDR3 nucleotides are TGTGCCAGCAGCCTTTCCTACGAGCAGTACTTC. It codes for CASSLSYEQYF.